This TCR beta chain was captured in a study of regulatory T cells in long-lasting Graves disease. Study-level background: Newly diagnosed Graves' patients had under 3 months of antithyroid drugs.

Notes on this clonotype: The missing conserved phenylalanine or tryptophan at the end of this CDR3 makes a read error likely.

iRepertoire HTBI primers and Arm-PCR of CDR3 regions built TCR beta libraries. MiXCR, run by TCRdb on the multiplex PCR reads, gives a single entry per CDR3 protein. The sample shows 500,000 or so distinct CDR3 sequences, 13% to 15% of them seen only once. The CDR3 runs to 14 residues. From germline, CDR1 is DFQATT and CDR2 SNEGSKA (reference sequence). Deletions cut 0 bases from V and 5 bases from J, with 13 bases between. As to time point: newly diagnosed GD, antithyroid drugs for less than 3 months. TCR sequences were obtained from RNA taken from PBMCs. The sample also formed part of further work on T cells in Graves' hyperthyroidism and ophthalmopathy. As that report states: Newly diagnosed patients aged 18 to 65 had hyperthyroidism of under 2 months' duration. Ophthalmopathy was predicted by the model a median of roughly 6.6 months ahead of onset.

This specimen consisted of peripheral blood mononuclear cells (PBMCs), obtained at new diagnosis, from a patient treated with antithyroid drugs. This TCR was sampled from a woman aged 45-59 years with Graves disease. The chain employs TRBV20-1 and TRBJ2-5; maybe TRBD1 (6 bases). CDR3 DNA: TGCAGTGCTAGAGATTACCTTAGGGGGGAGACCCAGTACCTC. This sequence encodes CSARDYLRGETQYL.